Shown below are 29 T cell receptor beta chains from a single sample sequenced in a study of radiotherapy plus CTLA-4 blockade in lung cancer. Here immunoSEQ multiplex PCR was the method, and the copy in TCRdb shows in-frame clones only, minus some. The sample includes about 59,000 clones, around 68% of them seen just once. Material: peripheral blood, obtained from a patient treated with radiotherapy plus ipilimumab. Receptors were obtained from a human donor with non-small cell lung cancer whose response to radiotherapy plus ipilimumab could not be evaluated.

The chain combines TRBV28 with TRBJ2-3; D may be TRBD2 (6 bases). The germline V gene encodes CDR1 MDHEN and CDR2 SYDVKM. The V gene lost 5 bases and the J gene lost 2 bases, with 14 bases spanning the gap. The CDR3 contains 15 residues. In DNA, the CDR3 is TGTGCCAGCAGTAGTAAGCGGGTCCACACAGATACGCAGTATTTT. The encoded protein is CASSSKRVHTDTQYF.

V gene TRBV7-2 combines with J gene TRBJ1-6; tentatively, D is TRBD1 (5 bases). The CDR3 totals 13 residues. Germline V gene sequence: CDR1 SGHTA, CDR2 FQGNSA. V was shortened by 8 bases and J by 9 bases, with 14 bases between the two germline ends. The CDR3 region is CASHTTQGSPLHF. DNA of the CDR3: TGTGCCAGCCATACTACCCAGGGTTCACCCCTCCACTTT.

This clone appeared a single time. The chain couples TRBV6-1 to TRBJ1-5; D is undetermined. This CDR3 is 14 amino acids long. Trimming took off 8 bases at V and 2 bases at J, with 13 bases between the two ends. The germline V gene has CDR1 MNHNS and CDR2 SASEGT. CDR3 residues: CASDSYGGNQPQHF. CDR3 in DNA: TGTGCCAGCGACTCGTACGGAGGCAATCAGCCCCAGCATTTT.

The chain couples TRBV7-9 to TRBJ2-5, with D perhaps TRBD2 (5 bases). Germline V gives CDR1 SEHNR, CDR2 FQNEAQ (reference sequence). Trimming shortened V by 6 bases and J by 4 bases, and 15 bases separated the two germline ends. The CDR3 contains 14 residues. CDR3 DNA sequence: TGTGCCAGCAGTAGTTACGGGATGGGAGAGACCCAGTACTTC. Amino acid sequence: CASSSYGMGETQYF.

There are a few counts of this clone. The chain employs TRBV6-1 and TRBJ1-2; D may be TRBD1 (5 bases). In germline, CDR1 is MNHNS, CDR2 SASEGT. The CDR3 contains 12 residues. V lost 5 bases, J lost 5 bases, and 9 bases lay in between. The CDR3 here is CASSSQGYGYTF. The CDR3 bases are TGTGCCAGCAGTTCCCAGGGTTATGGCTACACCTTC.

The chain joins TRBV27 to TRBJ1-4; 10 bases fit TRBD1. Losses at the gene ends were 4 bases for V and 10 bases for J; bases not matched to a gene: 9. The CDR3 length is 15 residues. Germline V gives CDR1 MNHEY, CDR2 SMNVEV (reference sequence). The CDR3 nucleotides read TGTGCCAGCAGTTCCCCGGGACAGGGGAAGGTAAAACTGTTTTTT. This translates into CASSSPGQGKVKLFF.

Of note for this clone: The same CDR3 is also encoded by other DNA sequences in this sample. This chain joins TRBV5-1 and TRBJ1-2, with 9 bases matching TRBD1. Trimming took 1 base from V and 6 from J; bases not matched to a gene: 7. The germline V gene has CDR1 SGHRS and CDR2 YFSETQ. This CDR3 has 15 amino acids. The CDR3 spells CASSLWTGVNDGYTF. CDR3 bases: TGCGCCAGCAGCTTGTGGACAGGGGTAAATGATGGCTACACCTTC.

As concerns this clone: Additional DNA sequences in this sample encode the identical CDR3. The CDR3 coding sequence is TGTGCCAGCAGTTTACCCCGGATGGTTAGGGGGGCTTTCTTT. This codes for CASSLPRMVRGAFF. The chain combines TRBV28 with TRBJ1-1, with a possible D match to TRBD1 (6 bases). V was trimmed by 2 bases and J by 11 bases, leaving 18 bases between them. Germline V lookup: CDR1 MDHEN, CDR2 SYDVKM. This CDR3 contains 14 residues.

This clone turned up a few times. The rearrangement joins TRBV28 to TRBJ1-1, with TRBD1 identical over 10 bases. Per germline, CDR1 MDHEN and CDR2 SYDVKM. Trimming cost V 5 bases and J 0 bases; bases outside gene matches: 9. The CDR3 length is 17 residues. The CDR3 region has the DNA TGTGCCAGCAGTCTCCTACGGGACAGGGGACTGAACACTGAAGCTTTCTTT. This gives the protein CASSLLRDRGLNTEAFF. The entire variable domain, with the rest obtained from reference TRBV28 and TRBJ1-1, is as follows: DVKVTQSSRYLVKRTGEKVFLECVQDMDHENMFWYRQDPGLGLRLIYFSYDVKMKEKGDIPEGYSVSREKKERFSLILESASTNQTSMYLCASSLLRDRGLNTEAFFGQGTRLTVV.

This rearrangement joins TRBV28 to TRBJ2-7; a possible D gene is TRBD1 (6 bases). Germline V CDR1 and CDR2: MDHEN, SYDVKM. The CDR3 is 11 amino acids. Trimming took off 5 bases at V and 8 bases at J, with 10 bases between the two ends. DNA for the CDR3: TGTGCCAGCAGTAATCAGGGGAAGCAGTACTTC. As protein: CASSNQGKQYF. Drawing the rest from reference TRBV28 and TRBJ2-7, the complete variable domain is DVKVTQSSRYLVKRTGEKVFLECVQDMDHENMFWYRQDPGLGLRLIYFSYDVKMKEKGDIPEGYSVSREKKERFSLILESASTNQTSMYLCASSNQGKQYFGPGTRLTVT.

The chain links TRBV7-3 to TRBJ2-7; TRBD2 matches 8 bases. Germline-derived CDR1 and CDR2 are SGHTA and FQGTGA. Trimming at V came to 1 base and at J to 5 bases, leaving 4 bases not matched to a gene. The CDR3 consists of 14 residues. In DNA form, the CDR3 reads TGTGCCAGCAGCTTAAATGGCGGGAGGAACGAGCAGTACTTC. Translation: CASSLNGGRNEQYF.

This chain connects TRBV18 to TRBJ2-2, with TRBD1 as a possible D gene (6 bases). The CDR3 contains 16 residues. Germline V gene lookup returns CDR1 KGHSH and CDR2 LQKENI. V lost 0 bases to trimming and J lost 4 bases, with 12 bases between them. CDR3 loop: CASSPPVGAVTGELFF. The CDR3 DNA reads as TGTGCCAGCTCACCACCGGTGGGGGCAGTCACCGGGGAGCTGTTTTTT.

This chain uses TRBV7-2 with TRBJ2-7, with 7 nucleotides matching TRBD1. The V and J ends lost 1 base and 5 bases, in that order; junction bases with no gene match: 8. CDR1 is SGHTA, CDR2 FQGNSA, per germline. The CDR3 contains 15 residues. The CDR3 sequence: CASSLEKDRPHEQYF. The DNA for the CDR3 is TGTGCCAGCAGCTTAGAAAAGGACAGGCCCCACGAGCAGTACTTC.

The chain recombines TRBV13 with TRBJ2-5; 10 nucleotides line up with TRBD2. Germline V gene sequence: CDR1 PRHDT, CDR2 FYEKMQ (reference sequence). Trimming at V came to 5 bases and at J to 1 base, leaving 10 bases not matched to a gene. The CDR3 runs to 17 residues. The CDR3 is CASSASPLAGGQETQYF. The CDR3 nucleotides are TGTGCCAGCAGCGCTTCCCCTTTAGCGGGGGGCCAAGAGACCCAGTACTTC.

This sequence joins TRBV7-3 and TRBJ1-1; maybe TRBD1 (5 bases). Per germline, CDR1 SGHTA and CDR2 FQGTGA. V was cut by 5 bases and J by 0 bases, with 13 bases left in between. This CDR3 has 15 residues. The CDR3 coding sequence is TGTGCCAGCAGCCGGAATGGGGGGATGAACACTGAAGCTTTCTTT. Encoded protein: CASSRNGGMNTEAFF.

The chain uses TRBV28 and TRBJ1-3; D is undetermined. CDR3 size: 13 residues. CDR1 is MDHEN and CDR2 is SYDVKM in the germline V gene. V lost 2 bases, J lost 7 bases, and 9 bases lay in between. In DNA form, the CDR3 reads TGTGCCAGCAGTTTAGGGCAGACGAACACCATATATTTT. Its protein product is CASSLGQTNTIYF.

The V gene is TRBV9, the J gene TRBJ1-3; D is undetermined. The CDR3 is 16 residues long. Germline V gene data show CDR1 as SGDLS and CDR2 as YYNGEE. V was pared by 4 bases and J by 0 bases, with 14 bases between. The CDR3 spells CASSSEGGSSGNTIYF. CDR3 bases: TGTGCCAGCAGCTCCGAGGGAGGGAGCTCTGGAAACACCATATATTTT.

The CDR3 here is CASSLNPDRGAEAFF. As DNA, the CDR3 is TGTGCCAGCAGCTTAAACCCCGACAGGGGAGCTGAAGCTTTCTTT. The V and J genes are TRBV11-2 and TRBJ1-1; 8 bases are shared with TRBD1. The CDR3 spans 15 residues. Looked up from germline, CDR1 is SGHAT and CDR2 is FQNNGV. Germline trimming cut 2 bases from V and 6 bases from J; bases unmatched to any gene: 8.

The CDR3 DNA sequence: TGCAGCGTTGAACGTAGCGGGAGGGGTCGGGAGCAGTTCTTC. It is translated as CSVERSGRGREQFF. The genes are TRBV29-1 and TRBJ2-1; 11 bases are shared with TRBD2. This CDR3 region has 14 residues. The junction had 7 bases not matched to a gene; V was cut back by 2 bases and J by 10 bases. Germline CDR1 SQVTM, CDR2 ANQGSEA.

This chain uses TRBV18 with TRBJ2-1; 7 bases match TRBD2. From germline, CDR1 is KGHSH and CDR2 LQKENI. After removal of 2 bases from V and 15 bases from J, the junction contained 7 bases not matched to a gene. The CDR3 has 12 residues. CDR3 nucleotide sequence: TGTGCCAGCTCACCATACGGGACTAATATGTTCTTC. Protein: CASSPYGTNMFF.

This clone was seen only a few times. The CDR3 reads CASSLAGQSGNTIYF. DNA for the CDR3: TGTGCCAGCAGCTTAGCCGGACAGTCTGGAAACACCATATATTTT. The chain employs TRBV7-6 and TRBJ1-3; TRBD1 might be the D (6 bases). The V end lost 0 bases, the J end lost 1 base, and 7 bases lay between the germline ends. Germline values: CDR1 SGHVS, CDR2 FNYEAQ. CDR3 size: 15 residues.

This clone was counted only a few times. The J gene is TRBJ2-7, the V gene TRBV29-1; the D gene is possibly TRBD2 (6 bases). The germline V and J ends were trimmed by 0 bases and 4 bases, with 13 bases remaining between them. Germline V gives CDR1 SQVTM, CDR2 ANQGSEA. This CDR3 has 14 residues. In DNA, the CDR3 is TGCAGCGTTGAAGAAACGGGAGTTCCGTACGAGCAGTACTTC. This codes for CSVEETGVPYEQYF.

The CDR3 loop is CASRRTPYSNQPQHF. The CDR3 nucleotides are TGTGCCAGCAGGCGGACACCGTATAGCAATCAGCCCCAGCATTTT. V and J are TRBV6-5 and TRBJ1-5, with a weak D call TRBD1 (5 bases). The CDR3 runs to 15 residues. Germline values: CDR1 MNHEY, CDR2 SVGAGI. V dropped 6 bases and J dropped 0 bases, with 12 bases sitting between them.

This chain uses TRBV14 with TRBJ2-5; TRBD2 is a possible D gene (6 bases). The germline CDR1 and CDR2 sequences are SGHDN and FVKESK. Trimming took off 5 bases at V and 1 base at J, with 14 bases between the two ends. CDR3 length equals 15 residues. The CDR3 nucleotides are TGTGCCAGCAGCAGGGACTTGGGGATCCAAGAGACCCAGTACTTC. It specifies CASSRDLGIQETQYF.

The chain is built from TRBV6-4 and TRBJ1-2; D possibly corresponds to TRBD1 (6 bases). This CDR3 spans 14 amino acids. V gave up 6 bases and J gave up 1 base, with 12 bases separating them. The germline V gene encodes CDR1 MRHNA and CDR2 SNTAGT. In DNA, the CDR3 is TGTGCCAGCAGCGCAGGGGAGAGTAACTATGGCTACACCTTC. It yields the protein CASSAGESNYGYTF.

The CDR3 reads CASSLVQEETQYF. The CDR3 nucleotides are TGTGCCAGCAGCTTAGTACAGGAAGAGACCCAGTACTTC. This sequence joins TRBV11-2 and TRBJ2-5; D might be TRBD1 (5 bases). The germline V gene encodes CDR1 SGHAT and CDR2 FQNNGV. This CDR3 spans 13 amino acids. Deletions cut 1 base from V and 3 bases from J, with 6 bases between.

J is TRBJ2-2 and V is TRBV11-3; 7 bases are shared with TRBD2. The CDR3 has 15 residues. Trimming removed 1 base from V and 6 bases from J; junction bases left unmatched: 5. From germline, CDR1 is SGHNT and CDR2 YENEEA. The DNA for the CDR3 is TGTGCCAGCAGCTTAGGGGGGGGTGGCCCCGGGGAGCTGTTTTTT. Translated: CASSLGGGGPGELFF.

This chain links TRBV7-9 with TRBJ1-2; TRBD1 might be the D (6 bases). The length of the CDR3 is 15 residues. From germline, CDR1 is SEHNR and CDR2 FQNEAQ (reference sequence). Trimming stripped 6 bases from V and 6 bases from J, with 20 bases between. CDR3 nucleotides: TGTGCCAGCAGTCGAGTAACAGGGATCCTAGATGGCTACACCTTC. Amino acid sequence: CASSRVTGILDGYTF. Full variable domain (outside the CDR3, taken from reference TRBV7-9 and TRBJ1-2): DTGVSQNPRHKITKRGQNVTFRCDPISEHNRLYWYRQTLGQGPEFLTYFQNEAQLEKSRLLSDRFSAERPKGSFSTLEIQRTEQGDSAMYLCASSRVTGILDGYTFGSGTRLTVV.

V is TRBV4-1 and J is TRBJ2-1; TRBD2 matches at 7 bases. This CDR3 is 13 amino acids long. CDR1 and CDR2 from the germline V gene are MGHRA and YSYEKL. The V and J ends lost 4 bases and 5 bases, in that order; junction bases with no gene match: 2. CDR3 sequence: CASSRDYNNEQFF. CDR3 DNA: TGCGCCAGCAGCCGGGACTACAACAATGAGCAGTTCTTC.